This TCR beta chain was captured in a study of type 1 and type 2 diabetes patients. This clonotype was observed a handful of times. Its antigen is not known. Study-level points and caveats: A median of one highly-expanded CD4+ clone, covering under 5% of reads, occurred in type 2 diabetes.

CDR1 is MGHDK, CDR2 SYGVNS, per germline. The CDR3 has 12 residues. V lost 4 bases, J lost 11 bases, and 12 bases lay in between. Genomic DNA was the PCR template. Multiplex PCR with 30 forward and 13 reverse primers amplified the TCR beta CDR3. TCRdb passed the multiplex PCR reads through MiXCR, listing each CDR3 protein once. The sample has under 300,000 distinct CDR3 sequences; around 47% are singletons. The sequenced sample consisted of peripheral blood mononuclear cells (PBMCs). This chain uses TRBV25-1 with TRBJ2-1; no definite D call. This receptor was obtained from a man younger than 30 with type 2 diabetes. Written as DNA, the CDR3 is TGTGCCAGCAGTGGAAACGTAAAACAGCAGTTCTTC. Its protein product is CASSGNVKQQFF.